Listed below are T cell receptor beta chains from one sample, sequenced in a study of T cell responses to AZD1222 COVID-19 vaccine. Only in-frame clones appear in the TCRdb table, and some are missing; sequencing was by immunoSEQ multiplex PCR. The sample holds about 150,000 clones, approximately 91% seen once. Source: peripheral blood, taken 28 days after the second AZD1222 dose. The source is an adult who received the AZD1222 COVID-19 vaccine. Each CDR3 is given with its conserved first and last residue. D genes are given only for firm matches. Clone size is not always given. Where it is, it says once, few, many or a class for expanded clones.

D: -; V: TRBV27; J: TRBJ1-5; size: -; CDR3: CASSYLSNQPQHF; DNA: TGTGCCAGCAGTTACCTTAGCAATCAGCCCCAGCATTTT
D: -; V: TRBV4-2; J: TRBJ1-6; size: -; CDR3: CASSQGANSPLHF; DNA: TGTGCCAGCAGCCAAGGGGCGAATTCACCCCTCCACTTT
D: TRBD2; V: TRBV7-9; J: TRBJ2-7; size: -; CDR3: CASSIGLVYDEQYF; DNA: TGTGCCAGCAGCATAGGACTAGTTTACGACGAGCAGTACTTC
D: -; V: TRBV4-1; J: TRBJ2-3; size: -; CDR3: CASSRAGGDTQYF; DNA: TGCGCCAGCAGCCGGGCTGGGGGAGATACGCAGTATTTT
D: -; V: TRBV7-2; J: TRBJ1-6; size: once; CDR3: CAIGVSSPLHF; DNA: TGTGCCATAGGCGTAAGCTCACCCCTCCACTTT
D: -; V: TRBV27; J: TRBJ2-1; size: -; CDR3: CASSWGTSYNEQFF; DNA: TGTGCCAGCAGTTGGGGGACCTCCTACAATGAGCAGTTCTTC
D: TRBD1; V: TRBV18; J: TRBJ2-1; size: -; CDR3: CASSRTGSGEQFF; DNA: TGTGCCAGCTCAAGGACAGGGAGCGGTGAGCAGTTCTTC
D: -; V: TRBV10-2; J: TRBJ1-5; size: -; CDR3: CASSEWTDSNQPQHF; DNA: TGCGCCAGCAGTGAGTGGACGGATAGCAATCAGCCCCAGCATTTT
D: -; V: TRBV5-4; J: TRBJ2-1; size: once; CDR3: CASSSQEEQFF; DNA: TGTGCCAGCAGCTCCCAGGAAGAGCAGTTCTTC
D: TRBD2; V: TRBV5-1; J: TRBJ2-5; size: -; CDR3: CASSSILQLAGKETQYF; DNA: TGCGCCAGCAGCTCAATCCTTCAACTAGCGGGGAAGGAGACCCAGTACTTC
D: -; V: TRBV6-5; J: TRBJ1-1; size: -; CDR3: CASSYSAGGGVDAFF; DNA: TGTGCCAGCAGTTACTCGGCGGGCGGCGGAGTGGATGCTTTCTTT
D: -; V: TRBV5-1; J: TRBJ2-5; size: -; CDR3: CASNLGGGTEETQYF; DNA: TGCGCCAGCAATTTGGGGGGCGGCACCGAAGAGACCCAGTACTTC
D: -; V: TRBV12-3/TRBV12-4; J: TRBJ1-1; size: -; CDR3: CASTVRENTEAFF; DNA: TGTGCCAGCACGGTACGGGAGAACACTGAAGCTTTCTTT
D: TRBD2; V: TRBV2; J: TRBJ2-3; size: once; CDR3: CASSPVGGGTDTQYF; DNA: TGTGCCAGCAGCCCGGTGGGGGGGGGCACAGATACGCAGTATTTT
D: -; V: TRBV5-5; J: TRBJ1-2; size: -; CDR3: CASSLAKEGGRGYGYTF; DNA: TGTGCCAGCAGCTTGGCCAAAGAGGGCGGAAGGGGCTATGGCTACACCTTC
D: -; V: TRBV2; J: TRBJ2-3; size: -; CDR3: CASSNPGGSQYF; DNA: TGTGCCAGCAGTAACCCAGGGGGGTCCCAGTATTTT
D: -; V: TRBV5-1; J: TRBJ1-2; size: -; CDR3: CASSLDGSGYTF; DNA: TGCGCCAGCAGTTTGGACGGGTCGGGCTACACCTTC
D: -; V: TRBV2; J: TRBJ1-3; size: -; CDR3: CASSEERAGNTIYF; DNA: TGTGCCAGCAGTGAAGAAAGGGCTGGAAACACCATATATTTT
D: -; V: TRBV7-9; J: TRBJ1-1; size: -; CDR3: CASSPPGKRLGEAFF; DNA: TGTGCCAGCAGCCCCCCGGGGAAGAGGTTAGGGGAAGCTTTCTTT
D: -; V: TRBV7-2; J: TRBJ2-1; size: -; CDR3: CASSLPGQQFF; DNA: TGTGCCAGCAGCTTACCAGGGCAGCAGTTCTTC
D: TRBD1; V: TRBV5-4; J: TRBJ1-6; size: -; CDR3: CASSSRTGGKSPLHF; DNA: TGTGCCAGCAGCTCCCGGACAGGGGGCAAATCACCCCTCCACTTT
D: -; V: TRBV19; J: TRBJ1-6; size: -; CDR3: CASSPGQRNSPLHF; DNA: TGTGCCAGCAGCCCGGGCCAGCGAAATTCACCCCTCCACTTT
D: TRBD1; V: TRBV11-2; J: TRBJ2-7; size: -; CDR3: CASSFGQGTYEQYF; DNA: TGTGCCAGCAGCTTCGGACAGGGAACCTACGAGCAGTACTTC